A single sample gave rise to the 27 T cell receptor beta chains below, sequenced in a study of blood T cell repertoires in COVID-19. Profiled with immunoSEQ multiplex PCR; TCRdb holds only in-frame clones, not every one. The sample lists roughly 260,000 clones; 88% were seen once. Source material: peripheral blood. The source of these receptors is a man between 60 and 70 years old who had recovered from COVID-19.

The gene calls are TRBV10-3 and TRBJ2-1; 10 nucleotides align to TRBD2. The V and J ends lost 1 base and 8 bases, in that order; junction bases with no gene match: 11. Germline loops: CDR1 ENHRY, CDR2 SYGVKD. The CDR3 loop spans 17 amino acids. The CDR3 here is CAISEFASGGVGHEQFF. Written as DNA, the CDR3 is TGTGCCATCAGTGAGTTCGCTAGCGGGGGCGTAGGGCATGAGCAGTTCTTC.

This clone was seen just once. The chain recombines TRBV5-1 with TRBJ1-1; 8 bases fit TRBD1. V trimming: 0 bases; J trimming: 1 base; junction bases outside the gene matches: 11. CDR3 length: 18 residues. CDR1 is SGHRS, CDR2 YFSETQ, per germline. The CDR3: CASSLGRTGTRENTEAFF. The DNA for the CDR3 is TGCGCCAGCAGCTTGGGACGGACAGGGACGAGAGAGAACACTGAAGCTTTCTTT. The variable domain in full, with the rest retrieved from reference TRBV5-1 and TRBJ1-1, is KAGVTQTPRYLIKTRGQQVTLSCSPISGHRSVSWYQQTPGQGLQFLFEYFSETQRNKGNFPGRFSGRQFSNSRSEMNVSTLELGDSALYLCASSLGRTGTRENTEAFFGQGTRLTVV.

The rearrangement joins TRBV30 to TRBJ2-1; D is unresolved. Trimming shortened V by 4 bases and J by 9 bases, and 16 bases separated the two germline ends. Germline CDR1 GTSNPN, CDR2 SVGIG (reference sequence). The CDR3 covers 13 residues. The CDR3 nucleotides read TGTGCCTGGATGTACAACGCTCTAGGTGAGCAGTTCTTC. It specifies CAWMYNALGEQFF.

The chain combines TRBV18 with TRBJ1-5, with TRBD1 matching over 10 bases. The trim removed 5 bases at V and 15 bases at J, leaving 4 bases unmatched. Germline CDR1 KGHSH, CDR2 LQKENI. This CDR3 spans 11 amino acids. CDR3 in amino acids: CASSVGTGVHF. In nucleotides, the CDR3 is TGTGCCAGCTCAGTCGGGACAGGGGTGCATTTT.

CDR3 nucleotide sequence: TGTGCCAGCTCACCACGGATCGACAGGGTGACTGGAAACACCATATATTTT. Amino acids: CASSPRIDRVTGNTIYF. The J gene is TRBJ1-3, the V gene TRBV18; TRBD1 matches at 7 bases. Unmatched junction bases numbered 8, after V lost 1 base and J lost 2 bases. CDR1 is KGHSH, CDR2 LQKENI, per germline. This CDR3 has 17 residues. Full variable domain (missing parts from reference TRBV18 and TRBJ1-3): NAGVMQNPRHLVRRRGQEARLRCSPMKGHSHVYWYRQLPEEGLKFMVYLQKENIIDESGMPKERFSAEFPKEGPSILRIQQVVRGDSAAYFCASSPRIDRVTGNTIYFGEGSWLTVV.

V gene TRBV18 combines with J gene TRBJ1-3; maybe TRBD1 (6 bases). Looked up from germline, CDR1 is KGHSH and CDR2 is LQKENI. V was pared by 3 bases and J by 2 bases, with 17 bases between. CDR3 length: 17 residues. The CDR3, as DNA: TGTGCCAGCTCACCGCTCCCTGCAGGGGCCCCTGGAAACACCATATATTTT. Protein: CASSPLPAGAPGNTIYF.

This clone has a handful of counts. The DNA of the CDR3 is TGCAGCGCTGAGGGACAGGGAGGAGGCTACACCTTC. Protein sequence: CSAEGQGGGYTF. This chain uses TRBV29-1 with TRBJ1-2; 9 nucleotides match TRBD1. Trimming took 7 bases from V and 8 from J; bases not matched to a gene: 8. The CDR3 totals 12 residues. The germline CDR1 and CDR2 sequences are SQVTM and ANQGSEA. The whole variable domain, filled in from reference TRBV29-1 and TRBJ1-2, reads SAVISQKPSRDICQRGTSLTIQCQVDSQVTMMFWYRQQPGQSLTLIATANQGSEATYESGFVIDKFPISRPNLTFSTLTVSNMSPEDSSIYLCSAEGQGGGYTFGSGTRLTVV.

This chain connects TRBV19 to TRBJ1-1; no firm D call. Between the trimmed V and J ends, which lost 5 bases and 2 bases, there was a span of 18 bases. Per the germline V gene, CDR1 is LNHDA and CDR2 is SQIVND (reference sequence). This CDR3 is built from 16 residues. The CDR3 region is CASSEGLAWGNTEAFF. The CDR3 DNA reads as TGTGCCAGTAGTGAGGGCTTGGCCTGGGGAAACACTGAAGCTTTCTTT.

The chain couples TRBV7-3 to TRBJ2-1, with D tentatively TRBD1 (5 bases). The ends were cut back, 2 bases at V and 6 bases at J, with 8 bases in the middle. The CDR3 runs to 13 residues. CDR1 is SGHTA, CDR2 FQGTGA, per germline. CDR3 sequence reads: CASSLGALNEQFF. CDR3 nucleotide sequence: TGTGCCAGCAGCTTAGGGGCCCTCAATGAGCAGTTCTTC. The complete variable domain, with remaining parts taken from reference TRBV7-3 and TRBJ2-1, reads GAGVSQTPSNKVTEKGKYVELRCDPISGHTALYWYRQSLGQGPEFLIYFQGTGAADDSGLPNDRFFAVRPEGSVSTLKIQRTERGDSAVYLCASSLGALNEQFFGPGTRLTVL.

The chain joins TRBV6-2 or TRBV6-3 to TRBJ2-2; 8 nucleotides align to TRBD1. Germline V gene data show CDR1 as MNHEY and CDR2 as SVGEGT. The ends lost 2 bases at V and 0 bases at J; junction bases unmatched: 11. This CDR3 is 19 amino acids long. CDR3 residues: CASSYGRTGWATNTGELFF. In DNA form, the CDR3 reads TGTGCCAGCAGTTACGGACGGACAGGGTGGGCTACGAACACCGGGGAGCTGTTTTTT.

The rearrangement uses TRBV27 and TRBJ1-6; no firm D call. With 0 bases removed from V and 0 bases from J, the gap between germline ends came to 6 bases. This CDR3 contains 16 residues. Germline V gene data show CDR1 as MNHEY and CDR2 as SMNVEV (reference sequence). CDR3 residues: CASSLSASSYNSPLHF. The CDR3 DNA reads as TGTGCCAGCAGTTTATCGGCCAGCTCCTATAATTCACCCCTCCACTTT.

This clone was seen a single time. The chain carries TRBV5-1 and TRBJ2-7; possibly TRBD1 for D (5 bases). CDR1 and CDR2 (germline): SGHRS, YFSETQ. V dropped 0 bases and J dropped 0 bases, with 10 bases sitting between them. CDR3 length: 15 residues. The CDR3, as DNA: TGCGCCAGCAGCTTGGAGACAGTTAGCTCCTACGAGCAGTACTTC. Protein sequence: CASSLETVSSYEQYF.

CDR3 coding DNA: TGTGCCAGCAGTCCTCAGTCCGATGGTGAGCAGTTCTTC. Translation gives CASSPQSDGEQFF. This chain uses TRBV6-4 with TRBJ2-1; D is ambiguous. The CDR3 runs 13 residues. The germline CDR1 and CDR2 sequences are MRHNA and SNTAGT. The V and J ends lost 5 bases and 9 bases respectively, with 14 bases between them.

This clone was recorded many times. The chain couples TRBV5-4 to TRBJ2-2, with D possibly TRBD2 on 7 matching bases. Looked up from germline, CDR1 is SGHNT and CDR2 is YYREEE (reference sequence). This CDR3 contains 16 residues. Trimming left V 6 bases short and J 6 bases short, with 21 bases between. The CDR3 spells CASTLLRGAVAGELFF. DNA for the CDR3: TGTGCCAGCACCCTCCTTCGGGGGGCGGTTGCCGGGGAGCTGTTTTTT.

The chain recombines TRBV11-2 with TRBJ2-1; D gene uncertain. This CDR3 comprises 13 residues. Trimming left V 5 bases short and J 3 bases short, with 8 bases between. Looked up from germline, CDR1 is SGHAT and CDR2 is FQNNGV. The chain's CDR3 is CASSLGSYNEQFF. The DNA for the CDR3 is TGTGCCAGCAGCCTTGGCAGCTACAATGAGCAGTTCTTC.

The chain has TRBV6-1 and TRBJ2-7; D remains unclear. The CDR3 is 14 residues long. Deletions cut 1 base from V and 2 bases from J, with 9 bases between. Germline V gives CDR1 MNHNS, CDR2 SASEGT. In nucleotides, the CDR3 is TGTGCCAGCAGTGAAGGCGAGAATCCCTACGAGCAGTACTTC. Translation: CASSEGENPYEQYF.

The table lists this clone with a count of one. The chain links TRBV5-1 to TRBJ2-3; D perhaps matches TRBD2 (5 bases). Trimming took 8 bases from V and 2 from J, leaving 15 bases between them. CDR3 length: 14 residues. The germline CDR1 and CDR2 sequences are SGHRS and YFSETQ. In nucleotides, the CDR3 is TGCGCCAGTATGCTAAACCGGGACACAGATACGCAGTATTTT. Translation gives CASMLNRDTDTQYF.

This clone occurred once. The V gene is TRBV10-3, the J gene TRBJ1-6, with D maybe TRBD1 (5 bases). The CDR3 runs to 15 residues. The germline V and J ends were trimmed by 3 bases and 5 bases, with 11 bases remaining between them. The V gene's germline CDR1 is ENHRY and CDR2 SYGVKD. The chain's CDR3 is CAISESKGDNSPLHF. CDR3 nucleotides: TGTGCCATCAGTGAAAGTAAAGGGGATAATTCACCCCTCCACTTT.

The chain carries TRBV27 and TRBJ1-5; D might be TRBD1 (6 bases). Trimming removed 5 bases from V and 6 bases from J, with 14 bases in between. Germline V gene lookup returns CDR1 MNHEY and CDR2 SMNVEV (reference sequence). The CDR3 length is 14 residues. Written as DNA, the CDR3 is TGTGCCAGCAGTATGTCAGGGGCGGTTCAGCCCCAGCATTTT. Translation: CASSMSGAVQPQHF.

The V gene is TRBV7-2, the J gene TRBJ2-3; 9 nucleotides agree with TRBD2. Germline CDR1 SGHTA, CDR2 FQGNSA. The CDR3 is 18 amino acids. Trimming took 5 bases from V and 6 from J; bases not matched to a gene: 18. The CDR3 sequence: CASSPPRGGSPDSDTQYF. In DNA form, the CDR3 reads TGTGCCAGCAGCCCCCCGCGGGGGGGTAGCCCAGATTCGGATACGCAGTATTTT.

The chain couples TRBV9 to TRBJ1-1; TRBD1 matches at 7 bases. This CDR3 contains 15 residues. Germline loops: CDR1 SGDLS, CDR2 YYNGEE. J was trimmed by 2 bases and V by 0 bases; bases with no gene match: 4. The CDR3 region has the DNA TGTGCCAGCAGCGTAGGGACAGGCTCTAACACTGAAGCTTTCTTT. Its protein product is CASSVGTGSNTEAFF.

This clone was picked up one time. V and J are TRBV16 and TRBJ1-2, with 7 bases identical to TRBD1. The CDR3 has 15 amino acids. Trimming took 4 bases from V and 4 from J; bases not matched to a gene: 9. Germline CDR1 reads KGHSY; CDR2 reads FQNENV. The CDR3 nucleotides are TGTGCCAGCAGCCCCCCGACAGGGTTAGTCTATGGCTACACCTTC. Its protein is CASSPPTGLVYGYTF.

This clone turned up a few times. The chain is built from TRBV11-3 and TRBJ1-1, with TRBD1 as a possible D gene (6 bases). The CDR3 runs to 19 residues. The ends were cut back, 5 bases at V and 0 bases at J, with 25 bases in the middle. Germline V gives CDR1 SGHNT, CDR2 YENEEA. The CDR3 DNA is TGTGCCAGCAGCCTACGATATCGCAGGGGAGGGGGGATGAACACTGAAGCTTTCTTT. It yields the protein CASSLRYRRGGGMNTEAFF.

The V call is TRBV7-9, the J call TRBJ2-2; TRBD1 agrees at 7 bases. The germline V gene encodes CDR1 SEHNR and CDR2 FQNEAQ (reference sequence). V gave up 3 bases and J gave up 0 bases; unmatched junction bases: 7. This CDR3 region has 17 residues. The CDR3 protein is CASSFPRDRTNTGELFF. CDR3 sequence (DNA): TGTGCCAGCAGCTTCCCCAGGGACAGAACGAACACCGGGGAGCTGTTTTTT.

The chain has TRBV12-3 or TRBV12-4 and TRBJ2-1; D is possibly TRBD2 (5 bases). V shed 8 bases and J shed 9 bases, with 11 bases lying between them. This CDR3 contains 11 residues. As DNA, the CDR3 is TGTGCCAGCGGACTTATGACTGAGCAGTTCTTC. Residues: CASGLMTEQFF.

The chain combines TRBV7-2 with TRBJ2-3; a weak D match, TRBD1 (5 bases). Germline loops: CDR1 SGHTA, CDR2 FQGNSA. V lost 6 bases and J 6 bases, leaving 22 bases between the germline ends. The CDR3 spans 16 residues. CDR3 sequence reads: CASSDKQFTGSDTQYF. Here the CDR3 DNA reads TGTGCCAGCAGTGACAAACAGTTCACAGGCTCGGATACGCAGTATTTT.

The chain couples TRBV5-6 to TRBJ2-5, with TRBD2 matching over 15 bases. The germline V gene encodes CDR1 SGHDT and CDR2 YYEEEE. Losses at the gene ends were 4 bases for V and 0 bases for J; bases not matched to a gene: 10. CDR3 length: 19 residues. The CDR3 DNA sequence: TGTGCCAGCAGCCAAAAAGGACTAGCGGGGGGGCGGTACCAAGAGACCCAGTACTTC. Translation: CASSQKGLAGGRYQETQYF.